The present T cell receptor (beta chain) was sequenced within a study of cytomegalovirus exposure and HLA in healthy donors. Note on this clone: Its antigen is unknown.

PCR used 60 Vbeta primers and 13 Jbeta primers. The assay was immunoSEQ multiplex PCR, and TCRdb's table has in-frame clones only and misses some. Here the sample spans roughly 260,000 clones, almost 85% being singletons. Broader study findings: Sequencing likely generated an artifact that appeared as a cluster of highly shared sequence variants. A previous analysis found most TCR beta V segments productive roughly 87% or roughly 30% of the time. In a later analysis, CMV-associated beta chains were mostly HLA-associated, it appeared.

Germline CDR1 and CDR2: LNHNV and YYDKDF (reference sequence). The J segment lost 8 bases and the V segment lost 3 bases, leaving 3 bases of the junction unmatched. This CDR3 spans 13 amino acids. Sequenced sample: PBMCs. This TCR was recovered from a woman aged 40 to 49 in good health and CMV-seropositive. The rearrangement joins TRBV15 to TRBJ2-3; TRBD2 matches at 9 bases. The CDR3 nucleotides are TGTGCCACCAGCAGGGGACTAGCAGTTACGCAGTATTTT. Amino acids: CATSRGLAVTQYF.